This T cell receptor (beta chain) was sequenced in a study of patients and donors after allogeneic stem cell transplantation. One entry per CDR3 protein, called by TCRdb with MiXCR from the RT-PCR reads. The profile shows over 150,000 distinct CDR3 sequences, 30% of them singletons. This CDR3 region has 15 residues. Trimming removed 4 bases at V and 4 bases at J, with 16 bases between. Germline V gene lookup returns CDR1 ENHRY and CDR2 SYGVKD. The clonotype comes from a human donor who was either an allogeneic HSCT recipient or a stem cell or donor lymphocyte infusion donor (not recorded which). It is not recorded whose cells these are; they may come from a transplant donor. The sequencing sample was made of blood, either unsorted or a sorted T cell fraction (not recorded which). The rearrangement joins TRBV10-3 to TRBJ1-2; D perhaps matches TRBD1 (6 bases). The chain's CDR3 is CAISARTAGSYGYTF. CDR3 DNA sequence: TGTGCCATCAGTGCCCGGACAGCCGGGTCCTATGGCTACACCTTC.